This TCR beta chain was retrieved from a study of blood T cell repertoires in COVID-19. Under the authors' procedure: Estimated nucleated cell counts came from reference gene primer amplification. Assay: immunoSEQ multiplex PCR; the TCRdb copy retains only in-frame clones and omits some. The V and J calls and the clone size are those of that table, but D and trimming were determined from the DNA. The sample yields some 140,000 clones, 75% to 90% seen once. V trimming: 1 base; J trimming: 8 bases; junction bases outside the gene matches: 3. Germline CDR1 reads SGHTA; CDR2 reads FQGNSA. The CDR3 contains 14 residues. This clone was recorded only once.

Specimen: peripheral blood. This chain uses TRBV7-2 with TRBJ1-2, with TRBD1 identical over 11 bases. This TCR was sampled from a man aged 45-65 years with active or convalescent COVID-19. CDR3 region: CASSLERTGGGYTF. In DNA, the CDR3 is TGTGCCAGCAGCTTAGAACGGACAGGGGGCGGCTACACCTTC.